Below, 25 T cell receptor beta chains from the same sample are listed, as sequenced in a study of PD-1 blockade in classical Hodgkin lymphoma. Using immunoSEQ multiplex PCR, the repertoire was profiled, and TCRdb retains in-frame clones only, with some absent. The profile covers 13,000 or so clones, with approximately 81% appearing a single time and approximately 17% taken by the ten largest. This sample's time point: cycle 4 day 1 (C4D1), after less than 7 weeks of nivolumab. Each patient's relapse followed autologous stem cell transplantation, and brentuximab vedotin exposure varied. The specimen was peripheral blood mononuclear cells (PBMCs), collected before the fourth cycle of nivolumab. These receptors were obtained from a human donor with classical Hodgkin lymphoma.

The genes are TRBV21-1 and TRBJ1-3. TRBV21-1 represents a pseudogene. The CDR3 is 14 residues long. For the CDR3, the DNA is TGTGCCAGGGGGAGCCCCGTCTCTGGAAACACCATATATTTT. Protein product: CARGSPVSGNTIYF.

The chain has TRBV28 and TRBJ1-2, with 9 bases aligning to TRBD1. V lost 5 bases, J lost 3 bases, and 7 bases stayed unmatched. CDR3 length: 15 residues. CDR1 MDHEN and CDR2 SYDVKM come from the germline V gene. The CDR3 reads CASSLGTGRDYGYTF. CDR3 sequence (DNA): TGTGCCAGCAGTCTCGGGACAGGGAGAGACTATGGCTACACCTTC.

The rearrangement links TRBV11-3 to TRBJ2-3; D perhaps matches TRBD1 (6 bases). CDR1 and CDR2 (germline): SGHNT, YENEEA. V was trimmed by 6 bases and J by 0 bases, leaving 13 bases between them. The CDR3 consists of 15 residues. The CDR3 nucleotides read TGTGCCAGCAGGCTGGGGGCCTCTAGCACAGATACGCAGTATTTT. Protein product: CASRLGASSTDTQYF.

J is TRBJ1-6 and V is TRBV19; TRBD1 matches at 7 bases. CDR1 is LNHDA, CDR2 SQIVND, per germline (reference sequence). With V trimmed by 2 bases and J by 3 bases, 4 bases remained unmatched. This CDR3 region has 16 residues. This chain's CDR3 is CASSILNRGYNSPLHF. CDR3 sequence (DNA): TGTGCCAGTAGTATACTAAACAGGGGCTATAATTCACCCCTCCACTTT.

The V gene is TRBV7-9, the J gene TRBJ1-2; 7 bases are shared with TRBD1. Trimming removed 5 bases from V and 4 bases from J; junction bases left unmatched: 7. Germline loops: CDR1 SEHNR, CDR2 FQNEAQ (reference sequence). The CDR3 is 14 residues long. CDR3 protein: CASSPLTGIYGYTF. The CDR3, as DNA: TGTGCCAGCAGCCCCCTGACAGGGATCTATGGCTACACCTTC.

The table lists this clone with a few counts. The V call is TRBV27, the J call TRBJ2-1; D is undetermined. Trimming stripped 5 bases from V and 4 bases from J, with 9 bases between. The germline CDR1 and CDR2 sequences are MNHEY and SMNVEV (reference sequence). CDR3 length: 13 amino acids. This CDR3 reads CASSPSWYNEQFF. CDR3 bases: TGTGCCAGCAGTCCCTCCTGGTACAATGAGCAGTTCTTC.

Only one count was recorded for this clone. The genes are TRBV5-1 and TRBJ2-1; 10 bases match TRBD2. The CDR3 extends over 15 amino acids. The junction had 3 bases not matched to a gene; V was cut back by 2 bases and J by 4 bases. Germline V lookup: CDR1 SGHRS, CDR2 YFSETQ. The CDR3 region is CASSFQAGGYNEQFF. CDR3 DNA sequence: TGCGCCAGCAGCTTCCAAGCGGGGGGGTACAATGAGCAGTTCTTC.

This chain uses TRBV19 with TRBJ1-1, with TRBD1 matching 10 bases. V dropped 5 bases and J dropped 6; count of bases not matched to a gene: 6. CDR3 size: 14 residues. CDR1 LNHDA and CDR2 SQIVND come from the germline V gene (reference sequence). In DNA, the CDR3 is TGTGCCAGTAGTCGCCGGACAGGGGGGGCTGAAGCTTTCTTT. As protein: CASSRRTGGAEAFF.

This clone has just a few counts. This chain joins TRBV6-1 and TRBJ1-2; D remains unclear. The CDR3 length is 11 residues. Germline-derived CDR1 and CDR2 are MNHNS and SASEGT. Trimming pared 5 bases from V and 14 bases from J, leaving 15 bases between. This CDR3 is CASSPPARLTF. Written as DNA, the CDR3 is TGTGCCAGCAGTCCTCCCGCCAGGTTAACCTTC.

The chain uses TRBV15 and TRBJ2-7; D is unresolved. The CDR3 runs 13 residues. The germline V gene has CDR1 LNHNV and CDR2 YYDKDF (reference sequence). V gave up 0 bases and J gave up 6 bases, with 9 bases separating them. The CDR3 nucleotides are TGTGCCACCAGCAGAGATATACCCGTCGAGCAGTACTTC. It codes for CATSRDIPVEQYF.

J is TRBJ2-3 and V is TRBV4-2; 9 bases line up with TRBD2. Germline V lookup: CDR1 LGHNA, CDR2 YNFKEQ. With 0 bases clipped from V and 2 bases from J, the junction kept 6 bases outside the gene matches. This CDR3 spans 17 amino acids. The CDR3 region is CASSQEGRGGNTDTQYF. The DNA of the CDR3 is TGTGCCAGCAGCCAAGAAGGGCGGGGGGGTAACACAGATACGCAGTATTTT.

The rearrangement uses TRBV5-8 and TRBJ1-6; D not resolved. This CDR3 contains 17 residues. The germline V gene encodes CDR1 SGHTS and CDR2 YDEGEE. Trimming removed 1 base at V and 0 bases at J, with 11 bases between. The DNA of the CDR3 is TGTGCCAGCAGCTTGAGAGTCGGCTTCTCCTATAATTCACCCCTCCACTTT. Amino acid sequence: CASSLRVGFSYNSPLHF.

This clone was seen a single time. The rearrangement joins TRBV9 to TRBJ2-3; no firm D call. The CDR3 is 13 amino acids. Trimming cost V 3 bases and J 4 bases, with 9 bases left between them. Germline CDR1 is SGDLS and CDR2 is YYNGEE. The CDR3 nucleotides read TGTGCCAGCAGCGCCAGCCCCCCAGATACGCAGTATTTT. It yields the protein CASSASPPDTQYF.

The chain combines TRBV11-2 with TRBJ2-7, with 12 bases identical to TRBD1. CDR3 size: 14 residues. The V segment lost 8 bases and the J segment 5 bases; nucleotides outside the gene matches: 7. The germline V gene encodes CDR1 SGHAT and CDR2 FQNNGV. The CDR3 spells CASQWGTGGNEQYF. In nucleotides, the CDR3 is TGTGCCAGCCAATGGGGGACAGGGGGCAACGAGCAGTACTTC.

The chain uses TRBV7-2 and TRBJ2-2; 7 positions agree with TRBD2. The CDR3 runs to 16 residues. CDR1 and CDR2 from the germline V gene are SGHTA and FQGNSA. J gave up 6 bases and V 3 bases, and 10 bases lay outside the gene matches. The CDR3 bases are TGTGCCAGCAGCTTCCCCATGGGGGGGTTGGCCGGGGAGCTGTTTTTT. This gives the protein CASSFPMGGLAGELFF.

The chain has TRBV27 and TRBJ1-1; no reliable D call. Germline assignment: CDR1 MNHEY and CDR2 SMNVEV (reference sequence). This CDR3 contains 14 residues. V gave up 4 bases and J gave up 1 base, with 10 bases separating them. The CDR3 DNA sequence: TGTGCCAGCAGTTGGACGGGCGAGAACACTGAAGCTTTCTTT. Translation: CASSWTGENTEAFF.

The J gene is TRBJ2-2, the V gene TRBV6-4, with 11 bases matching TRBD1. The CDR3 extends over 15 amino acids. Germline V gives CDR1 MRHNA, CDR2 SNTAGT. With 4 bases clipped from V and 3 bases from J, the junction kept 1 base outside the gene matches. The CDR3 spells CASSGTGGDTGELFF. The CDR3 DNA reads as TGTGCCAGCAGTGGGACAGGGGGCGACACCGGGGAGCTGTTTTTT.

The gene calls are TRBV7-8 and TRBJ1-1; a possible D gene is TRBD1 (5 bases). This CDR3 region has 15 residues. Trimming took 3 bases from V and 1 from J, leaving 12 bases between them. The germline gives CDR1 SGHVS, CDR2 FQNEAQ. CDR3 protein: CASSFGYGGNTEAFF. As DNA, the CDR3 is TGTGCCAGCAGCTTTGGGTACGGGGGGAACACTGAAGCTTTCTTT.

Comments on this clone: This sample also contains other DNA sequences that code for the same CDR3. The rearrangement joins TRBV11-2 to TRBJ1-2; D gene unclear. Germline V lookup: CDR1 SGHAT, CDR2 FQNNGV. The CDR3 length is 15 residues. Trimming left V 2 bases short and J 0 bases short, with 10 bases between. CDR3 coding DNA: TGTGCCAGCAGCTTAAGTCACACCACTAACTATGGCTACACCTTC. This sequence encodes CASSLSHTTNYGYTF.

The chain has TRBV28 and TRBJ2-7; perhaps D is TRBD1 or TRBD2 (7 bases each). V lost 3 bases and J 3 bases, leaving 12 bases between the germline ends. The CDR3 extends over 14 amino acids. Germline assignment: CDR1 MDHEN and CDR2 SYDVKM. The CDR3 DNA sequence: TGTGCCAGCAGTTTCGCCAGGGGGGGCTACGAGCAGTACTTC. This encodes CASSFARGGYEQYF.

The V gene is TRBV5-1, the J gene TRBJ1-4; 10 nucleotides align to TRBD1. The J segment lost 6 bases and the V segment lost 0 bases, leaving 8 bases of the junction unmatched. Germline loops: CDR1 SGHRS, CDR2 YFSETQ. CDR3 length equals 17 residues. CDR3 loop: CASSLGQGAAEDEKLFF. CDR3 DNA: TGCGCCAGCAGCTTGGGACAGGGGGCGGCGGAGGATGAAAAACTGTTTTTT.

The V and J genes are TRBV18 and TRBJ1-5; TRBD1 aligns across 7 bases. The germline gives CDR1 KGHSH, CDR2 LQKENI. V trimming: 6 bases; J trimming: 0 bases; junction bases outside the gene matches: 5. The CDR3 extends over 15 amino acids. Written as DNA, the CDR3 is TGTGCCAGCTCCCGACAGGGACATAGCAATCAGCCCCAGCATTTT. As protein: CASSRQGHSNQPQHF.

Only one count was recorded for this clone. This chain uses TRBV7-9 with TRBJ2-7; maybe TRBD2 (5 bases). V shed 1 base and J shed 7 bases, with 8 bases lying between them. The CDR3 has 12 amino acids. Germline CDR1 SEHNR, CDR2 FQNEAQ (reference sequence). In DNA, the CDR3 is TGTGCCAGCAGCTTAGGGGGAGTGGAGCAGTACTTC. Translating gives CASSLGGVEQYF.

V is TRBV21-1 and J is TRBJ1-2. TRBV21-1 is described as a pseudogene. The CDR3 is made up of 14 amino acids. The CDR3 DNA follows: TGTGCCAGCAGCGGCCCGGAAGGGGGGGGTGGCTACACCTTC. It yields the protein CASSGPEGGGGYTF.

The chain employs TRBV1 and TRBJ2-1; TRBD2, the table's D call, lacks a check against the DNA. TRBV1 is a pseudogene segment. The length of the CDR3 is 13 residues. For the CDR3, the DNA is TGCACCAGCATCCAGAAACTAGCTCGCGAGCAGTTCTTC. This sequence encodes CTSIQKLAREQFF.